This TCR beta chain derives from a study of T cell responses to AZD1222 COVID-19 vaccine. The study, taken as a whole, reports: The study sampled repertoires only after the peak T cell response.

In the case of this clone: Its antigen is unidentified.

Germline trimming cut 4 bases from V and 5 bases from J; bases unmatched to any gene: 7. CDR3 length equals 14 residues. CDR1 and CDR2 from the germline V gene are SGHKS and YYEKEE (reference sequence). Sequencing was performed with immunoSEQ multiplex PCR; in TCRdb, only in-frame clones are kept and a portion is missing. Counted here are about 110,000 clones, 75% to 90% occurring once; the ten biggest clones make up 44%. J is TRBJ2-7 and V is TRBV5-5; TRBD1 agrees at 9 bases. This specimen was peripheral blood, taken 28 days after the second AZD1222 dose. This sequence was found in an adult who received the AZD1222 COVID-19 vaccine. The CDR3 region is CASSMKDRGNEQYF. The DNA of the CDR3 is TGTGCCAGCAGCATGAAAGACAGGGGGAACGAGCAGTACTTC.